One and the same sample provided the 20 T cell receptor beta chains below, sequenced in a study of T-cell memory formation after mild COVID-19. TCRdb called the 5' RACE reads again in MiXCR, with one record for every CDR3 protein. The table includes nearly 250,000 distinct CDR3 sequences, roughly 15% detected once. Sequenced material: PBMCs or a T cell subset sorted from them (not recorded which). All receptors derive from an adult woman who had mild COVID-19 (a few samples of this study predate the infection). Cell type and time point are not known.

V usage is TRBV15 and J usage is TRBJ1-2; D gene ambiguous. Deletions cut 6 bases from V and 6 bases from J, with 14 bases between. The CDR3 contains 13 residues. The germline gives CDR1 LNHNV, CDR2 YYDKDF (reference sequence). The CDR3 loop reads CATSPRNGDGYTF. The CDR3 nucleotides are TGTGCCACCAGTCCCCGGAATGGGGATGGCTACACCTTC.

This clonotype was counted a few times. The V call is TRBV6-6, the J call TRBJ2-7; the D gene is possibly TRBD1 (5 bases). Trimming took 0 bases from V and 1 from J, leaving 10 bases between them. The length of the CDR3 is 15 residues. The germline V gene has CDR1 MNHNY and CDR2 SVGAGI (reference sequence). As DNA, the CDR3 is TGTGCCAGCAGTTACTCGCCGACAGTTTCCTACGAGCAGTACTTC. This encodes CASSYSPTVSYEQYF.

The chain combines TRBV16 with TRBJ2-7; TRBD1 might be the D (6 bases). Trimming removed 8 bases from V and 3 bases from J, with 23 bases in between. The CDR3 is 16 residues long. Looked up from germline, CDR1 is KGHSY and CDR2 is FQNENV. Here the CDR3 reads CASGPRQGLVRYEQYF. CDR3 sequence (DNA): TGTGCCAGCGGACCCCGGCAGGGGCTGGTGCGCTACGAGCAGTACTTC.

This clonotype was seen only a few times. The genes are TRBV12-3 or TRBV12-4 and TRBJ2-2; D is undetermined. Trimming took 7 bases from V and 5 from J, leaving 11 bases between them. This CDR3 is built from 13 residues. The CDR3 sequence: CASNLRGTGELFF. The CDR3 region has the DNA TGTGCCAGCAATTTGCGTGGAACCGGGGAGCTGTTTTTT.

Only a few counts were recorded for this clonotype. The V and J genes are TRBV6-5 and TRBJ2-1; 10 bases match TRBD2. CDR3 length: 12 amino acids. J gave up 12 bases and V 5 bases, and 4 bases lay outside the gene matches. From germline, CDR1 is MNHEY and CDR2 SVGAGI. The CDR3 reads CASSKREGGQFF. In DNA, the CDR3 is TGTGCCAGCAGTAAGCGGGAGGGTGGGCAGTTCTTC.

The chain employs TRBV24-1 and TRBJ2-1; maybe TRBD2 (5 bases). The CDR3 extends over 16 amino acids. Trimming took 6 bases from V and 1 from J, leaving 15 bases between them. Germline lookup yields CDR1 KGHDR and CDR2 SFDVKD. CDR3 nucleotide sequence: TGTGCCACCAGTCGCGGGCGGACCACTTCCTACAATGAGCAGTTCTTC. This codes for CATSRGRTTSYNEQFF.

The gene calls are TRBV10-3 and TRBJ2-3; TRBD1 matches at 7 bases. CDR3 length equals 14 residues. Germline values: CDR1 ENHRY, CDR2 SYGVKD. The J segment lost 4 bases and the V segment lost 9 bases, leaving 10 bases of the junction unmatched. The CDR3 DNA reads as TGTGCCATGGCCCTACAGGGGCCCCCAGATACGCAGTATTTT. Its protein is CAMALQGPPDTQYF.

The genes are TRBV6-6 and TRBJ2-7; possible D gene TRBD2, 5 bases. The germline CDR1 and CDR2 sequences are MNHNY and SVGAGI (reference sequence). The CDR3 is made up of 14 amino acids. The V gene lost 4 bases and the J gene lost 4 bases, with 14 bases spanning the gap. Here the CDR3 DNA reads TGTGCCAGCAGTTCCTCCGGGGTACAATACGAGCAGTACTTC. Amino acid sequence: CASSSSGVQYEQYF.

This clonotype turned up a few times. The chain is built from TRBV6-2 or TRBV6-3 and TRBJ2-3; 7 bases are shared with TRBD2. This CDR3 region has 15 residues. In germline, CDR1 is MNHEY, CDR2 SVGEGT. J gave up 4 bases and V 2 bases, and 6 bases lay outside the gene matches. CDR3 residues: CASSYAGRLPDTQYF. The CDR3 DNA follows: TGTGCCAGCAGTTACGCCGGGAGGTTGCCAGATACGCAGTATTTT.

This clonotype showed up just a few times. The genes are TRBV25-1 and TRBJ2-3, with D maybe TRBD1 (7 bases). CDR1 and CDR2 (germline): MGHDK, SYGVNS. The V gene lost 10 bases and the J gene lost 5 bases, with 16 bases spanning the gap. The CDR3 is 13 residues long. CDR3 DNA: TGTGCCACCTGGAGGGGGCAGAGAGATACGCAGTATTTT. Encoded protein: CATWRGQRDTQYF.

The chain carries TRBV12-3 or TRBV12-4 and TRBJ2-1; possibly TRBD2 for D (5 bases). V was cut by 6 bases and J by 8 bases, with 11 bases left in between. The CDR3 is 12 residues long. CDR3 in amino acids: CASSLGGHEQFF. CDR3 nucleotides: TGTGCCAGCAGCCTGGGCGGGCATGAGCAGTTCTTC.

This clonotype was recorded at least ten times. The chain carries TRBV12-3 or TRBV12-4 and TRBJ2-1; TRBD1 matches 7 bases. There are 16 residues in the CDR3. The V segment lost 8 bases and the J segment 8 bases; nucleotides outside the gene matches: 18. CDR3 protein: CASPPPGPRGRDEQFF. The CDR3 DNA sequence: TGTGCCAGCCCTCCTCCCGGCCCTAGGGGGCGCGATGAGCAGTTCTTC.

V gene TRBV9 combines with J gene TRBJ1-2; no clear D. V lost 4 bases, J lost 2 bases, and 9 bases lay in between. The germline V gene encodes CDR1 SGDLS and CDR2 YYNGEE. The CDR3 is 13 amino acids. The CDR3 reads CASSPDVNYGYTF. The CDR3 nucleotides read TGTGCCAGCAGCCCTGACGTCAACTATGGCTACACCTTC.

This clonotype turned up a few times. The genes are TRBV24-1 and TRBJ1-2; D perhaps matches TRBD1 (6 bases). V gave up 3 bases and J gave up 8 bases, with 21 bases separating them. This CDR3 is built from 16 residues. CDR1 is KGHDR and CDR2 is SFDVKD in the germline V gene. The CDR3 nucleotides are TGTGCCACCAGTGATCCAACCCAATTGGGGGCTCTGGGCTACACCTTC. It is translated as CATSDPTQLGALGYTF.

This clonotype was counted at least ten times. The chain is built from TRBV5-1 and TRBJ2-4; D unclear. The germline V gene has CDR1 SGHRS and CDR2 YFSETQ. This CDR3 is 11 amino acids long. V was trimmed by 5 bases and J by 5 bases, leaving 5 bases between them. The CDR3, as DNA: TGCGCCAGCAGAGAGGAAAACATTCAGTACTTC. Protein product: CASREENIQYF.

This clonotype has ten or more counts. The chain's CDR3 is CASSSVPTGTGGRYTGELFF. Here the CDR3 DNA reads TGTGCCAGCAGCTCCGTCCCAACCGGGACAGGGGGCCGATACACCGGGGAGCTGTTTTTT. V and J are TRBV7-6 and TRBJ2-2, with 12 bases lining up with TRBD1. CDR3 length: 20 residues. From germline, CDR1 is SGHVS and CDR2 FNYEAQ. V gave up 4 bases and J gave up 3 bases; unmatched junction bases: 15. The variable domain in full, completed from reference TRBV7-6 and TRBJ2-2, reads GAGVSQSPRYKVTKRGQDVALRCDPISGHVSLYWYRQALGQGPEFLTYFNYEAQQDKSGLPNDRFSAERPEGSISTLTIQRTEQRDSAMYRCASSSVPTGTGGRYTGELFFGEGSRLTVL.

V is TRBV6-6 and J is TRBJ1-2, with a possible D match to TRBD1 (5 bases). Between the trimmed V and J ends, which lost 8 bases and 2 bases, there was a span of 12 bases. The CDR3 has 13 amino acids. The germline CDR1 and CDR2 sequences are MNHNY and SVGAGI (reference sequence). CDR3 DNA sequence: TGTGCCAGCGCCACCGGGGGAAACTATGGCTACACCTTC. Translated, it gives CASATGGNYGYTF.

V usage is TRBV12-3 or TRBV12-4 and J usage is TRBJ2-3; the match to TRBD1 covers 7 bases. The CDR3 runs 16 residues. The ends lost 7 bases at V and 2 bases at J; junction bases unmatched: 12. The CDR3 DNA sequence: TGTGCCAGCACCCCACAGGGGCAGGTGAACACAGATACGCAGTATTTT. Translated: CASTPQGQVNTDTQYF.

Only a few counts were recorded for this clonotype. The CDR3 reads CASSSGALAGLPYEQYF. CDR3 DNA: TGTGCCAGCAGCTCAGGAGCCCTAGCGGGGCTACCCTACGAGCAGTACTTC. The chain recombines TRBV9 with TRBJ2-7; 9 nucleotides agree with TRBD2. The CDR3 contains 17 residues. The ends lost 4 bases at V and 2 bases at J; junction bases unmatched: 13. Germline assignment: CDR1 SGDLS and CDR2 YYNGEE.

The chain employs TRBV3-1 and TRBJ2-7; D is unresolved. Germline CDR1 LGHDT, CDR2 YNNKEL (reference sequence). The CDR3 extends over 14 amino acids. Trimming stripped 1 base from V and 0 bases from J, with 7 bases between. The CDR3 coding sequence is TGTGCCAGCAGCCAAGCTCCGAACTCCTACGAGCAGTACTTC. Residues: CASSQAPNSYEQYF.